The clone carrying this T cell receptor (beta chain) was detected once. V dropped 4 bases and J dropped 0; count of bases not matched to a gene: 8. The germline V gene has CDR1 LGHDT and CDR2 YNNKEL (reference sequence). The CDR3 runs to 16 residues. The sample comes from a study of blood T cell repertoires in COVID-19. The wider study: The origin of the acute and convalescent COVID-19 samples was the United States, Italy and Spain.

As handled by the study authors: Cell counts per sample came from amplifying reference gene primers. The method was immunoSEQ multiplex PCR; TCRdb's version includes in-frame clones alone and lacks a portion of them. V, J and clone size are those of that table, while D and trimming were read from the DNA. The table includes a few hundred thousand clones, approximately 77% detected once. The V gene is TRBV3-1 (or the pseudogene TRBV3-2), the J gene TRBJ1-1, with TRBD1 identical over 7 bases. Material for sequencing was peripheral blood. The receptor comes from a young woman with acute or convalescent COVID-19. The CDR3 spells CASSPFRTGLNTEAFF. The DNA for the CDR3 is TGTGCCAGCAGCCCATTCCGGACAGGATTGAACACTGAAGCTTTCTTT.